The rows below give T cell receptor beta chains drawn from one sample of a study of CXCR3-negative and CXCR3-positive naive CD8 T cells. TCRdb reprocessed the 5' RACE reads, keeping one entry per CDR3 protein, no DNA. The sample is made up of tens of thousands of distinct CDR3 sequences, and the top ten hold 4.3% of it. Sequenced: naive CXCR3- CD8+ T cells from blood. The source of these receptors is a human donor in good health. Some clones in this sample may be carry-over from other donors' samples. The CDR3 runs from the conserved cysteine through the conserved F or W. Each record gives: J gene, clone size, V gene, CDR3 protein. A clone size is listed for some rows: how often the clone was seen (once, few, many), or a class if it is expanded.

>TRBJ2-2|-|TRBV28
CASSPILASELFF
>TRBJ2-7|-|TRBV5-1
CASSFGQGKNYEQYF
>TRBJ2-3|-|TRBV13
CASTKRGPDTQYF
>TRBJ2-3|-|TRBV23-1
CASSHRLAGGTDTQYF
>TRBJ2-1|-|TRBV7-2
CASSFEGEQFF
>TRBJ2-2|-|TRBV29-1
CSVTTKNTGELFF
>TRBJ2-7|-|TRBV5-1
CASSLGTSGLSYEQYF
>TRBJ1-1|-|TRBV20-1
CSARPPGLYTEAFF
>TRBJ2-5|-|TRBV2
CASSRYRDNQETQYF
>TRBJ2-3|-|TRBV11-2
CASSPRLAETDTQYF
>TRBJ1-2|-|TRBV29-1
CSAETGERLEGYTF
>TRBJ2-1|-|TRBV5-1
CASGKRELAGDGEQFF
>TRBJ2-7|-|TRBV20-1
CSAQQNPGQILVQAYEQYF
>TRBJ2-2|-|TRBV7-2
CASSLAPGTGELFF
>TRBJ2-7|-|TRBV27
CASSPGTGGAYEQYF
>TRBJ1-5|-|TRBV24-1
CATSEGASGQPQHF
>TRBJ2-2|-|TRBV7-9
CASSRTGELFF
>TRBJ2-3|-|TRBV13
CASSFPTEGTDTQYF
>TRBJ1-5|-|TRBV19
CASSDLIGGNQPQHF
>TRBJ2-7|-|TRBV7-9
CASSGLGTGVRVLHEQYF
>TRBJ2-7|-|TRBV5-1
CASSLALGQDYEQYF
>TRBJ2-3|-|TRBV6-1
CASTSGVTSGIYTQYF
>TRBJ2-1|-|TRBV14
CASSRPGSSSYNEQFF
>TRBJ2-5|-|TRBV6-5
CASSRTGTGFQETQYF
>TRBJ2-5|-|TRBV28
CASSASLSQETQYF
>TRBJ2-7|-|TRBV20-1
CSARGQGHLRYEQYF
>TRBJ1-3|-|TRBV28
CASSWVSGNTIYF
>TRBJ1-2|-|TRBV7-9
CASSSRTEGGCGYTF
>TRBJ2-7|-|TRBV11-2
CASSLGEKLRFYEQYF
>TRBJ2-7|-|TRBV4-3
CASSHGQGEYEQYF
>TRBJ2-2|medium-sized|TRBV6-6
CASSPDTETGELFF
>TRBJ1-1|-|TRBV30
CAWSVRLERGVTSFF
>TRBJ2-5|-|TRBV28
CASSSRLQGLAGETQYF
>TRBJ1-5|-|TRBV12-3/TRBV12-4
CASSHSLTALGNQPQHF
>TRBJ2-7|-|TRBV9
CASSVIGDGYEQYF
>TRBJ2-2|-|TRBV7-3
CASSYGQGDTGELFF
>TRBJ2-7|-|TRBV4-2
CASSQEVGDNSYEQYF
>TRBJ2-3|-|TRBV20-1
CSARLARGTDTQYF
>TRBJ2-7|-|TRBV6-6
CASSPHTGRPYEQYF
>TRBJ1-5|-|TRBV28
CASSRTSNQPQHF
>TRBJ2-1|-|TRBV2
CASSEDMGDEQFF
>TRBJ2-1|-|TRBV29-1
CSERLADNEQFF
>TRBJ2-1|-|TRBV4-3
CASSQRGGNEQFF
>TRBJ2-2|-|TRBV5-6
CASSEAGGPHTGELFF
>TRBJ2-1|-|TRBV20-1
CSAWSGGASYNEQFF
>TRBJ2-3|-|TRBV29-1
CSVLEGPDTQYF
>TRBJ2-3|-|TRBV29-1
CSTLRFDSQGNTQYF
>TRBJ2-5|-|TRBV2
CASEGWSEQETQYF
>TRBJ1-1|-|TRBV7-3
CASSFTGMEAFF
>TRBJ1-5|-|TRBV19
CASRRTGVQPQHF
>TRBJ2-2|-|TRBV7-9
CASTLAGGIGELFF
>TRBJ2-7|-|TRBV9
CASSVGGRTDQYF
>TRBJ1-5|-|TRBV4-3
CASSQDARGWNQPQHF
>TRBJ2-5|-|TRBV6-5
CASSYDWTGDGETQYF
>TRBJ2-5|-|TRBV4-1
CASSQGTSGRAAETQYF